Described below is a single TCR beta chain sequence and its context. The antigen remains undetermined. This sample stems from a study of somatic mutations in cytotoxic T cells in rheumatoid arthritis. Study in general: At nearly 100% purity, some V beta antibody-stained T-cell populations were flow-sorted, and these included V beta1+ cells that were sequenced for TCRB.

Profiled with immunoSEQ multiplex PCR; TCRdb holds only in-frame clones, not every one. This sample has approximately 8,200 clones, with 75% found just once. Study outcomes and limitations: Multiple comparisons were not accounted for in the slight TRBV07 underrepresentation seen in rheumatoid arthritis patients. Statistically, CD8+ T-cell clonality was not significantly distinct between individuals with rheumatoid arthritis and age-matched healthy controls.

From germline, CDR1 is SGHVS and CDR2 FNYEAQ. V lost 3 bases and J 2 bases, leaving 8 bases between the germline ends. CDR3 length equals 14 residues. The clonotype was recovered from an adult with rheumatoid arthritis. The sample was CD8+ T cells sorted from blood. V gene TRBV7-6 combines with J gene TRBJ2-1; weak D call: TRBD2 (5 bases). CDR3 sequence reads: CASSLAGTYNEQFF. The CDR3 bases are TGTGCCAGCAGCTTGGCCGGGACCTACAATGAGCAGTTCTTC.